These 29 T cell receptor beta chains originate from one sample sequenced in a study of blood T cell repertoires in COVID-19. Libraries were prepared by immunoSEQ multiplex PCR; TCRdb keeps only in-frame clonotypes and omits some of them. Of a few hundred thousand clones listed, roughly 80% are singletons. The sample consisted of peripheral blood. The receptor set was obtained from a person between 65 and 79 years old with COVID-19, enrolled during active disease.

The genes are TRBV9 and TRBJ2-1, with D perhaps TRBD2 (7 bases). The CDR3 contains 16 residues. Germline CDR1 is SGDLS and CDR2 is YYNGEE. The germline V and J ends were trimmed by 3 bases and 5 bases, with 18 bases remaining between them. The CDR3 sequence is CASSAYEGGIDNEQFF. CDR3 in DNA: TGTGCCAGCAGCGCCTATGAGGGGGGGATAGACAATGAGCAGTTCTTC.

The V call is TRBV5-1, the J call TRBJ1-4; D remains unclear. With 4 bases removed from V and 0 bases from J, the gap between germline ends came to 10 bases. The CDR3 runs to 15 residues. Germline V lookup: CDR1 SGHRS, CDR2 YFSETQ. The CDR3 DNA follows: TGCGCCAGCAGCACAACACCTGCAACTAATGAAAAACTGTTTTTT. This codes for CASSTTPATNEKLFF.

The chain recombines TRBV2 with TRBJ1-5; D call uncertain. The CDR3 extends over 18 amino acids. The germline V and J ends were trimmed by 6 bases and 0 bases, with 21 bases remaining between them. The germline V gene has CDR1 SNHLY and CDR2 FYNNEI. The CDR3 is CASSPTLVGSYSNQPQHF. CDR3 sequence (DNA): TGTGCCAGCAGCCCCACACTTGTCGGGTCCTATAGCAATCAGCCCCAGCATTTT.

This chain connects TRBV19 to TRBJ1-5; TRBD1 agrees at 7 bases. Germline V lookup: CDR1 LNHDA, CDR2 SQIVND (reference sequence). V lost 9 bases, J lost 3 bases, and 5 bases stayed unmatched. CDR3 length: 13 amino acids. CDR3 sequence: CASQQGINQPQHF. CDR3 coding DNA: TGTGCCAGCCAACAGGGGATCAATCAGCCCCAGCATTTT.

The genes are TRBV11-2 and TRBJ2-2; D unclear. Germline V gives CDR1 SGHAT, CDR2 FQNNGV. CDR3 size: 13 residues. The ends were cut back, 1 base at V and 6 bases at J, with 6 bases in the middle. The CDR3 coding sequence is TGTGCCAGCAGCTTAGCTCGTGCCGGGGAGCTGTTTTTT. Its translation is CASSLARAGELFF.

The chain combines TRBV27 with TRBJ1-5, with a tentative D call TRBD1 (5 bases). CDR1 is MNHEY and CDR2 is SMNVEV in the germline V gene (reference sequence). V gave up 5 bases and J gave up 4 bases, with 12 bases separating them. The length of the CDR3 is 14 residues. CDR3: CASSRGRGNQPQHF. In DNA, the CDR3 is TGTGCCAGCAGTCGAGGGCGGGGGAATCAGCCCCAGCATTTT.

This clone has a count of ten or more. The chain joins TRBV25-1 to TRBJ1-6, with 11 bases aligning to TRBD1. CDR3 length: 16 amino acids. V trimming: 1 base; J trimming: 7 bases; junction bases outside the gene matches: 3. CDR1 is MGHDK, CDR2 SYGVNS, per germline. The CDR3: CASSEWGTGGNSPLHF. CDR3 nucleotide sequence: TGTGCCAGCAGTGAATGGGGGACAGGGGGGAATTCACCCCTCCACTTT.

The J gene is TRBJ1-2, the V gene TRBV21-1; no check of the table's D call, TRBD1, against the DNA was made. TRBV21-1 is reported as a pseudogene. The CDR3 spans 15 residues. CDR3 residues: CASSKAPESNYGYTF. CDR3 sequence (DNA): TGTGCCAGCAGCAAAGCCCCAGAATCTAACTATGGCTACACCTTC.

J is TRBJ1-1 and V is TRBV28, with a possible D match to TRBD1 (6 bases). Germline V gene data show CDR1 as MDHEN and CDR2 as SYDVKM. V was cut by 1 base and J by 3 bases, with 15 bases left in between. The CDR3 runs to 16 residues. Written as DNA, the CDR3 is TGTGCCAGCAGTTTATTGGGTATCAGGGGAGACACTGAAGCTTTCTTT. Translation: CASSLLGIRGDTEAFF.

J is TRBJ1-3 and V is TRBV5-6; 8 nucleotides align to TRBD1. The junction had 7 bases not matched to a gene; V was cut back by 0 bases and J by 5 bases. Germline values: CDR1 SGHDT, CDR2 YYEEEE. CDR3 length: 16 amino acids. The CDR3 bases are TGTGCCAGCAGCTTGGTGGCAGGGGGCGCGAGAAACACCATATATTTT. Amino acids: CASSLVAGGARNTIYF.

This clone came up once. The genes are TRBV7-9 and TRBJ2-1; the match to TRBD1 covers 8 bases. Germline V gives CDR1 SEHNR, CDR2 FQNEAQ (reference sequence). This CDR3 has 17 amino acids. Losses at the gene ends were 2 bases for V and 4 bases for J; bases not matched to a gene: 10. The CDR3 sequence: CASSLLIGTGVYNEQFF. Here the CDR3 DNA reads TGTGCCAGCAGCTTATTAATTGGGACAGGAGTTTACAATGAGCAGTTCTTC.

V usage is TRBV4-3 and J usage is TRBJ2-5, with a possible D match to TRBD2 (6 bases). Germline-derived CDR1 and CDR2 are LGHNA and YSLEER. CDR3 size: 18 residues. Trimming pared 0 bases from V and 1 base from J, leaving 18 bases between. The CDR3 sequence: CASSQDYGSRGRQETQYF. CDR3 DNA: TGCGCCAGCAGCCAAGATTATGGTTCGCGGGGTCGCCAAGAGACCCAGTACTTC.

This CDR3 reads CASSLGQGTPEKLFF. CDR3 nucleotide sequence: TGTGCCAGCAGCTTGGGACAGGGGACACCTGAAAAACTGTTTTTT. The chain employs TRBV5-4 and TRBJ1-4, with 8 bases that match TRBD1. Unmatched junction bases numbered 5, after V lost 0 bases and J lost 7 bases. The CDR3 contains 15 residues. CDR1 is SGHNT and CDR2 is YYREEE in the germline V gene (reference sequence).

The gene calls are TRBV7-2 and TRBJ1-1; D not resolved. Germline CDR1 SGHTA, CDR2 FQGNSA. The CDR3 covers 15 residues. The ends were cut back, 5 bases at V and 6 bases at J, with 19 bases in the middle. CDR3 protein: CASSPRAGVSAEAFF. DNA of the CDR3: TGTGCCAGCAGCCCCCGGGCCGGGGTCTCGGCTGAAGCTTTCTTT.

This chain joins TRBV14 and TRBJ1-2; the match to TRBD1 covers 9 bases. The length of the CDR3 is 15 residues. Germline V gives CDR1 SGHDN, CDR2 FVKESK. V lost 1 base to trimming and J lost 3 bases; unmatched junction nucleotides: 3. The CDR3 DNA follows: TGTGCCAGCAGCCAAGGGACAGGGGATTACTATGGCTACACCTTC. Amino acids: CASSQGTGDYYGYTF.

This clone was seen only once. The chain has TRBV12-3 or TRBV12-4 and TRBJ2-3; tentative D call: TRBD2 (5 bases). V was shortened by 6 bases and J by 9 bases, with 16 bases between the two germline ends. The length of the CDR3 is 13 residues. Written as DNA, the CDR3 is TGTGCCAGCAGCGTATTAGCGACTATAACGCAGTATTTT. Encoded protein: CASSVLATITQYF.

The V and J genes are TRBV11-2 and TRBJ2-1; TRBD2 agrees at 11 bases. The CDR3 runs 13 residues. Looked up from germline, CDR1 is SGHAT and CDR2 is FQNNGV. The V gene end was trimmed by 5 bases and the J gene end by 11 bases; junction bases not matched to a gene: 5. The CDR3 sequence is CASSTTSGGQQFF. The CDR3 nucleotides read TGTGCCAGCAGCACCACTAGCGGGGGCCAGCAGTTCTTC.

The CDR3 DNA sequence: TGCGCCAGCAGCCGTGGGGGGGCGGGAAATGAGCAGTTCTTC. As protein: CASSRGGAGNEQFF. The genes are TRBV4-1 and TRBJ2-1; D perhaps matches TRBD2 (7 bases). Germline V CDR1 and CDR2: MGHRA, YSYEKL. CDR3 length: 14 residues. V was trimmed by 4 bases and J by 7 bases, leaving 14 bases between them.

The chain links TRBV27 to TRBJ1-1; the D gene is possibly TRBD1 (5 bases). This CDR3 has 15 residues. Germline-derived CDR1 and CDR2 are MNHEY and SMNVEV (reference sequence). V was cut by 5 bases and J by 3 bases, with 16 bases left in between. The CDR3 loop is CASSPFRGGYTEAFF. CDR3 nucleotide sequence: TGTGCCAGCAGTCCATTTAGGGGTGGCTACACTGAAGCTTTCTTT.

The genes are TRBV30 and TRBJ1-1, with unresolved D. The CDR3 contains 13 residues. Germline lookup yields CDR1 GTSNPN and CDR2 SVGIG (reference sequence). Deletions cut 0 bases from V and 0 bases from J, with 5 bases between. The CDR3 DNA follows: TGTGCCTGGAGTGTACTGATGAACACTGAAGCTTTCTTT. Protein sequence: CAWSVLMNTEAFF.

In its sample, this clone was seen a few times. V gene TRBV6-2 or TRBV6-3 combines with J gene TRBJ2-2, with TRBD1 matching over 9 bases. Germline V gene data show CDR1 as MNHEY and CDR2 as SVGEGT. V was clipped by 2 bases and J by 5 bases; unmatched bases: 3. The CDR3 consists of 15 residues. The CDR3 sequence is CASSYGTGLTGELFF. The CDR3 bases are TGTGCCAGCAGTTACGGGACAGGGTTAACCGGGGAGCTGTTTTTT.

This chain uses TRBV6-1 with TRBJ1-6, with D unresolved. The ends were cut back, 0 bases at V and 3 bases at J, with 9 bases in the middle. This CDR3 has 16 amino acids. Germline V gene data show CDR1 as MNHNS and CDR2 as SASEGT. The CDR3 reads CASSEAGHLYNSPLHF. The CDR3 DNA is TGTGCCAGCAGTGAAGCGGGCCATCTCTATAATTCACCCCTCCACTTT.

The chain joins TRBV5-4 to TRBJ1-5; D gene unclear. This CDR3 contains 15 residues. Germline V gene sequence: CDR1 SGHNT, CDR2 YYREEE (reference sequence). V lost 0 bases, J lost 0 bases, and 7 bases lay in between. CDR3 DNA sequence: TGTGCCAGCAGCTTGGGAGGGTCTAGCAATCAGCCCCAGCATTTT. It is translated as CASSLGGSSNQPQHF. The full variable domain, with the rest looked up from reference TRBV5-4 and TRBJ1-5, is ETGVTQSPTHLIKTRGQQVTLRCSSQSGHNTVSWYQQALGQGPQFIFQYYREEENGRGNFPPRFSGLQFPNYSSELNVNALELDDSALYLCASSLGGSSNQPQHFGDGTRLSIL.

In its sample, this clone was seen once. The chain recombines TRBV7-6 with TRBJ2-7; D gene ambiguous. In germline, CDR1 is SGHVS, CDR2 FNYEAQ. Trimming cost V 7 bases and J 0 bases, with 10 bases left between them. The CDR3 is 13 amino acids. CDR3 coding DNA: TGTGCCAGCACAGGCACAGCCTCCTACGAGCAGTACTTC. It translates to CASTGTASYEQYF.

This clone was picked up one time. The V and J genes are TRBV16 and TRBJ1-5, with D maybe TRBD1 (6 bases). Per germline, CDR1 KGHSY and CDR2 FQNENV. V lost 4 bases and J 6 bases, leaving 22 bases between the germline ends. The CDR3 has 17 residues. In DNA form, the CDR3 reads TGTGCCAGCAGCCGCCACCCATTACAGGGCCCGACTCAGCCCCAGCATTTT. This codes for CASSRHPLQGPTQPQHF.

The rearrangement uses TRBV28 and TRBJ2-6; 7 bases are a match to TRBD2. The CDR3 runs to 17 residues. The trim removed 2 bases at V and 0 bases at J, leaving 4 bases unmatched. Germline V gene data show CDR1 as MDHEN and CDR2 as SYDVKM. The CDR3 nucleotides are TGTGCCAGCAGTTTAGGCGGCGGGAGCTCTGGGGCCAACGTCCTGACTTTC. This sequence encodes CASSLGGGSSGANVLTF.

The V gene is TRBV6-5, the J gene TRBJ1-2, with D possibly matching TRBD1 (6 bases). Germline assignment: CDR1 MNHEY and CDR2 SVGAGI. V lost 6 bases, J lost 1 base, and 15 bases lay in between. The CDR3 totals 15 residues. The CDR3: CASSRGAGVNYGYTF. The DNA of the CDR3 is TGTGCCAGCAGCCGGGGGGCAGGAGTTAACTATGGCTACACCTTC.

V usage is TRBV10-3 and J usage is TRBJ1-1; 7 nucleotides align to TRBD1. Trimming at V came to 6 bases and at J to 4 bases, leaving 8 bases not matched to a gene. The CDR3 runs to 14 residues. Per the germline V gene, CDR1 is ENHRY and CDR2 is SYGVKD. The CDR3 spells CAISQQGRSTEAFF. Here the CDR3 DNA reads TGTGCCATCAGCCAACAGGGGAGGAGCACTGAAGCTTTCTTT.

The chain has TRBV4-2 and TRBJ2-7, with a possible D match to TRBD1 (5 bases). Trimming took 0 bases from V and 4 from J, leaving 10 bases between them. This CDR3 is built from 14 residues. Germline V gene data show CDR1 as LGHNA and CDR2 as YNFKEQ. In DNA form, the CDR3 reads TGTGCCAGCAGCCAAGATCCGACAGATTACGAGCAGTACTTC. It yields the protein CASSQDPTDYEQYF.